The table lists the clone carrying this T cell receptor (beta chain) with many counts. From the 5' RACE reads, TCRdb called clonotypes with MiXCR, one entry per CDR3 protein. The data contain tens of thousands of distinct CDR3 sequences, 7.9% of them singletons. The data were obtained in a study of early T cells in non-severe SARS-CoV-2 infection. J lost 1 base, V lost 5 bases, and 10 bases had no gene match. The CDR3 is 16 residues long. Looked up from germline, CDR1 is DFQATT and CDR2 is SNEGSKA (reference sequence). The TCR comes from an adult who was a healthcare worker with PCR-confirmed SARS-CoV-2 infection or an uninfected control (not recorded which). The source was whole blood, collected at baseline. The V and J genes are TRBV20-1 and TRBJ2-3, with 9 bases identical to TRBD2. CDR3 in amino acids: CSALPPIAGGTDTQYF. The CDR3 nucleotides are TGCAGTGCTCTACCCCCAATAGCGGGAGGCACAGATACGCAGTATTTT.